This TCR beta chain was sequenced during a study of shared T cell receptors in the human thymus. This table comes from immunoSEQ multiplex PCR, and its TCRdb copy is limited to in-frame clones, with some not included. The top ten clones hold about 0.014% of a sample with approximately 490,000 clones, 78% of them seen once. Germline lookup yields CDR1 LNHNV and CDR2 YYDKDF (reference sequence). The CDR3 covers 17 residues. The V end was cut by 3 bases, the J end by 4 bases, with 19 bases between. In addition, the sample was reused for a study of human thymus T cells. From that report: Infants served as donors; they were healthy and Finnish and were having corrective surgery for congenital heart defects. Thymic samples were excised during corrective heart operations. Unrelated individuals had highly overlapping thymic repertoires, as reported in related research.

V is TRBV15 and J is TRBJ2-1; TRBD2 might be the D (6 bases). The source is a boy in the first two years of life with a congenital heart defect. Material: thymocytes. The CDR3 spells CATSRPERLALYNEQFF. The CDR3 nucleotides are TGTGCCACCAGCAGGCCCGAGAGGCTAGCGCTTTACAATGAGCAGTTCTTC.